This TCR beta chain was sequenced in a study of PD-1 blockade in classical Hodgkin lymphoma. About the research overall: Patients were infused with nivolumab 3 mg/kg every 2 weeks.

General study points: Repertoire differences lack defined causes, possibly disease activity or prior therapy. Partial responders and progressors had significantly lower baseline TCR diversity.

The time point here: cycle 4 day 1 (C4D1), after 5 to 7 weeks of nivolumab. Autologous stem cell transplantation was followed by relapse in every patient, and brentuximab vedotin exposure varied. Concerning this clone: Its antigen is currently unknown.

Assay: immunoSEQ multiplex PCR; the TCRdb copy retains only in-frame clones and omits some. This table has 23,000 or so clones, under 75% appearing once. The sequences come from peripheral blood mononuclear cells (PBMCs), collected before the fourth cycle of nivolumab. This clonotype originated in a human donor with classical Hodgkin lymphoma.

CDR3 in DNA: TGTGCCAGCAGCCGACCCCAGAGGGAAGCTTTCTTT. Residues: CASSRPQREAFF. The gene calls are TRBV7-8 and TRBJ1-1; D is undetermined. The germline CDR1 and CDR2 sequences are SGHVS and FQNEAQ. Trimming removed 5 bases at V and 8 bases at J, with 12 bases between. This CDR3 is 12 amino acids long.